This record concerns one T cell receptor beta chain sequence. The record originates from a study of blood T cell repertoires in COVID-19. CDR1 SNHLY and CDR2 FYNNEI come from the germline V gene. This CDR3 contains 15 residues. Trimming cost V 3 bases and J 5 bases; bases outside gene matches: 7. Measured with immunoSEQ multiplex PCR; TCRdb has only the in-frame clones, and not every one. The data contain a few hundred thousand clones, around 90% of them singletons. The sequenced sample consisted of PBMCs or T cells enriched from blood (not recorded which). The chain couples TRBV2 to TRBJ2-1; TRBD2 matches at 7 bases. The sequence derives from a man in his thirties or forties who had recovered from COVID-19. The CDR3 DNA reads as TGTGCCAGCAGTGATGGTGGACTAGGCGACAATGAGCAGTTCTTC. Translated, it gives CASSDGGLGDNEQFF.